The text below deals with one T cell receptor beta chain. The antigen is unknown. These data come from a study of T cells in localized non-small cell lung cancer. Only in-frame clones appear in the TCRdb table, and some are missing; sequencing was by immunoSEQ multiplex PCR. This table holds 55,000 to 65,000 clones, 80% to 90% found once. Study results and caveats: Maximal T cell clonality occurred in uninvolved adjacent lung, with tumor ranking below it. Only one tumor region was sequenced, so heterogeneity remains possible.

CDR3 length equals 15 residues. Trimming took off 5 bases at V and 5 bases at J, with 19 bases between the two ends. CDR1 and CDR2 (germline): SGHAT, FQNNGV. The TCR comes from a man between 40 and 70 years old with stage I squamous cell lung carcinoma. The gene calls are TRBV11-2 and TRBJ2-7; tentative D call: TRBD2 (6 bases). The sample consisted of peripheral blood, taken before any cancer treatment. The CDR3 loop is CASSLSGREKDEQYF. The CDR3 region has the DNA TGTGCCAGCAGCCTCAGCGGGCGCGAGAAAGACGAGCAGTACTTC.